These T cell receptor beta chains were read from a single sample in a study of breast tumors, draining lymph nodes, adjacent tissues. Via MiXCR, TCRdb re-called the multiplex PCR reads, giving one row per CDR3 protein. This sample has roughly 15,000 distinct CDR3 sequences, with more than 50% found just once. What was sequenced was tumor-adjacent breast tissue. Receptor source: a female donor with breast cancer. Some clones in this sample may be carry-over from other donors' samples. Both conserved end residues are part of each CDR3. D genes are given only for firm matches. Not all rows give a size; the values are once, few, many and, for expanded clones, a class.

>TRBJ2-3|-|-|TRBV27
TGTGCCAGTTCCCGGGGCGGGATCACAGATACGCAGTATTTT
CASSRGGITDTQYF
>TRBJ1-6|-|-|TRBV5-4
TGTGCCAGCAGCTTGGAGGCCAAGGCTAATTCACCCCTCCACTTT
CASSLEAKANSPLHF
>TRBJ2-3|-|TRBD1|TRBV6-5
TGTGCCAGCGGTTTCCGACAGGGATCGGGCACAGATACGCAGTATTTT
CASGFRQGSGTDTQYF
>TRBJ2-1|-|-|TRBV2
TGTGCCAGCAGCGAGAGACTACGCTATGAGCAGTTCTTC
CASSERLRYEQFF
>TRBJ2-3|-|-|TRBV6-6
TGTGCCAGCAACGCTAGAGATACGCAGTATTTT
CASNARDTQYF
>TRBJ1-3|-|TRBD1|TRBV9
TGTGCCAGCAGTGGACAGGGGGCAACTGGAAACACCATATATTTT
CASSGQGATGNTIYF
>TRBJ2-1|many|-|TRBV11-3
TGTGCCAGCAGCTTAGGGGGAGCGGTCAATGAGCAGTTCTTC
CASSLGGAVNEQFF
>TRBJ2-7|medium-sized|TRBD2|TRBV5-1
TGCGCCAGCAGCTTGGCGGGAGGGCTCACCGAGCAGTACTTC
CASSLAGGLTEQYF
>TRBJ2-7|many|-|TRBV5-1
TGCGCCAGCAGCTTGGCCTCGCGGGACCCTGTGAGGCAGTACTTC
CASSLASRDPVRQYF
>TRBJ2-1|-|-|TRBV25-1
TGTGCCAGCAGTGAATGGTACAATGAGCAGTTCTTC
CASSEWYNEQFF
>TRBJ2-3|many|-|TRBV29-1
TGCAGCGTTGATGTCGGCGGCACAGATACGCAGTATTTT
CSVDVGGTDTQYF
>TRBJ2-3|-|TRBD2|TRBV10-3
TGTGCCACCCGGGGACTAGCGGGAGGGCCGGATACGCAGTATTTT
CATRGLAGGPDTQYF
>TRBJ2-7|-|-|TRBV25-1
TGTGCCAGCAGTGAATGGATTTCGGGACCGCGGTCCTACGAGCAGTACTTC
CASSEWISGPRSYEQYF
>TRBJ2-7|-|TRBD2|TRBV24-1
TGTGCCACCAGTGATGCGACTAGCGGATCCTACGAGCAGTACTTC
CATSDATSGSYEQYF
>TRBJ2-1|many|TRBD1|TRBV6-4
TGTGCCACCTCGGGCCCAGGACAGGGGGCGCGGAACCCAACAATTGATGAGCAGTTCTTC
CATSGPGQGARNPTIDEQFF
>TRBJ1-5|-|TRBD1|TRBV20-1
TGCAGTGCTAGACCGCTTACCGGGACAGCGAATAGCAATCAGCCCCAGCATTTT
CSARPLTGTANSNQPQHF
>TRBJ2-7|-|TRBD2|TRBV9
TGTGCCAGCAGCGTCGGCCATGGGACTAGCTACGAGCAGTACTTC
CASSVGHGTSYEQYF
>TRBJ2-3|-|TRBD2|TRBV5-1
TGCGCCAGCAGCCAGAGGCTAGCGGGAGGCCTCGGCGGCACAGATACGCAGTATTTT
CASSQRLAGGLGGTDTQYF
>TRBJ1-6|-|-|TRBV9
TGTGCCAGCAGCGTGTCGGGGAGCGCCAATTCACCCCTCCACTTT
CASSVSGSANSPLHF
>TRBJ1-1|once|-|TRBV18
TGTGCCAGCTCACGTGGACAGCTGAACACTGAAGCTTTCTTT
CASSRGQLNTEAFF
>TRBJ2-7|medium-sized|-|TRBV9
TGTGCCAGCAGCGTAGGAGGCATCTCCTACGAGCAGTACTTC
CASSVGGISYEQYF
>TRBJ2-1|-|TRBD2|TRBV20-1
TGCAGTGCTAGAGTTCTAGCGGGAAACGCCTACAATGAGCAGTTCTTC
CSARVLAGNAYNEQFF
>TRBJ2-5|-|TRBD1|TRBV7-8
TGTGCCAGCAGCGCCACAGGGGACCAAGAGACCCAGTACTTC
CASSATGDQETQYF
>TRBJ1-5|few|-|TRBV20-1
TGCAGTGCTAGTCTTACAGGGCTGGATCAGCCCCAGCATTTT
CSASLTGLDQPQHF
>TRBJ2-3|-|TRBD2|TRBV29-1
TGCAGCGTGGAGCGGGGCCGTTGGGATACGCAGTATTTT
CSVERGRWDTQYF
>TRBJ2-7|-|-|TRBV20-1
TGCAGTGCTAGTGAGGGCGGACAGAAAGCCTACGAGCAGTACTTC
CSASEGGQKAYEQYF
>TRBJ2-1|many|TRBD2|TRBV12-3/TRBV12-4
TGTGCCAGCAGTAGCAGCGGGGGCTCCTACAATGAGCAGTTCTTC
CASSSSGGSYNEQFF
>TRBJ2-7|medium-sized|TRBD2|TRBV5-8
TGTGCCAGCAGTTTAGCGGGACTAACATACGAGCAGTACTTC
CASSLAGLTYEQYF
>TRBJ1-5|once|TRBD1|TRBV7-2
TGTGCCAGCAGCTTAGACAGGGGAAGGCAGCCCCAGCATTTT
CASSLDRGRQPQHF
>TRBJ1-2|many|TRBD1|TRBV10-3
TGTGCCATCAGTTTACAAACAGGGGGAGGCTATGGCTACACCTTC
CAISLQTGGGYGYTF
>TRBJ2-7|few|TRBD1|TRBV20-1
TGCAGTGCCCGGGACAGGGCCGGCGAGCAGTACTTC
CSARDRAGEQYF
>TRBJ2-3|once|TRBD2|TRBV7-9
TGTGCCAGCAGCTTTTGGCTAGCGGGGGCGAGGGATACGCAGTATTTT
CASSFWLAGARDTQYF
>TRBJ2-7|-|-|TRBV12-3/TRBV12-4
TGTGCCAGCAGCTTAGTTGGGGGAGACTACGAGCAGTACTTC
CASSLVGGDYEQYF
>TRBJ2-1|many|-|TRBV7-9
TGTGCCAGCAGCTTAGCGGGAACCTACAATGAGCAGTTCTTC
CASSLAGTYNEQFF
>TRBJ2-7|few|-|TRBV12-3/TRBV12-4
TGTGCCAGCAGCCTAACAAACGAGCAGTACTTC
CASSLTNEQYF
>TRBJ1-2|-|-|TRBV29-1
TGCAGCGTTGAAGATCCCGGTTTTGGGCAGGGAGGTTTTGGCTACACCTTC
CSVEDPGFGQGGFGYTF
>TRBJ2-7|medium-sized|-|TRBV7-2
TGTGCCAGCAGCTTTTCAGGCGAGCAGTACTTC
CASSFSGEQYF
>TRBJ2-2|many|TRBD2|TRBV5-8
TGTGCCAGCAGCTTGGAGTTAGCGGGAGCCGGGGAGCTGTTTTTT
CASSLELAGAGELFF
>TRBJ1-4|many|-|TRBV20-1
TGCAGTGCTAGACTGTGGGACGGTGAAAAACTGTTTTTT
CSARLWDGEKLFF
>TRBJ2-1|few|TRBD2|TRBV15
TGTGCCACCAGCATCTTGGGGGGGACTGAAGAGCAGTTCTTC
CATSILGGTEEQFF
>TRBJ1-2|-|-|TRBV7-2
TGTGCCAGCAGCTTAGCAGGCGGCAGTAACTATGGCTACACCTTC
CASSLAGGSNYGYTF